This TCR beta chain was sequenced for a study of shared clonotypes between healthy human individuals. A remark on this clone: Its matching antigen is unknown.

This was a deep-level run. Sorted-subset replicate PCRs used about 200 ng DNA, around 27,000 T cell genomes. Measured with immunoSEQ multiplex PCR; TCRdb has only the in-frame clones, and not every one. The sample lists 2 million to 2.5 million clones, approximately 96% occurring once. Regarding the study as a whole: Generation probabilities were higher for clonotypes shared across all four sorted-subset donors than for unshared ones. With a few donors compared, around 5% of naive CD4 clonotypes were shared.

The specimen sequenced was naive CD4+ T cells sorted from blood. Specified subset: CD45RA+ positively selected. This TCR came from a man in his late teens or twenties in good health.

For the CDR3, the DNA is TGTGCCAGCAGGCTAGGACACGGGGGACAGCTGGGCACTGAAGCTTTCTTT. This sequence encodes CASRLGHGGQLGTEAFF. The chain carries TRBV10-3 and TRBJ1-1; 7 bases align to TRBD1. The CDR3 length is 17 residues. J was trimmed by 4 bases and V by 10 bases; bases with no gene match: 21. Per the germline V gene, CDR1 is ENHRY and CDR2 is SYGVKD.